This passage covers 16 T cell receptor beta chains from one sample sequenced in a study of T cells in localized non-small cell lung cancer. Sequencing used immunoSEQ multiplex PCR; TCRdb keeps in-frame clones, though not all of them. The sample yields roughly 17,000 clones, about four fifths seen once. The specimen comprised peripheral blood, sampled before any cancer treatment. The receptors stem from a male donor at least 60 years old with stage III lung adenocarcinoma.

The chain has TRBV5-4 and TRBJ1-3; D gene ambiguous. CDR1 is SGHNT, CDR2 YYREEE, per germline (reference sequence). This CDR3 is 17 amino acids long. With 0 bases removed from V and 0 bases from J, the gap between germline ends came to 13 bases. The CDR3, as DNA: TGTGCCAGCAGCTTGGTGGCAGCGGTCCTCTCTGGAAACACCATATATTTT. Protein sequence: CASSLVAAVLSGNTIYF.

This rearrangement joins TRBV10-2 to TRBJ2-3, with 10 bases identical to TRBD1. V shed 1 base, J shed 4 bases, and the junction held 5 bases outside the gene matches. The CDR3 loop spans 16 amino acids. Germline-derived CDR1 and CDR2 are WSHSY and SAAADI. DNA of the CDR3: TGCGCCAGCAGTGAGTTTAGGACAGGGGGGCCAGATACGCAGTATTTT. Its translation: CASSEFRTGGPDTQYF.

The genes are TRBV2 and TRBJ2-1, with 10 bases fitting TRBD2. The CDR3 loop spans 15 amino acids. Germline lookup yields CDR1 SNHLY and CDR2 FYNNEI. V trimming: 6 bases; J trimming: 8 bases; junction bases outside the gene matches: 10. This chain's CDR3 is CASSKERGGGYEQFF. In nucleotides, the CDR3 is TGTGCCAGCAGCAAAGAGCGGGGGGGCGGATATGAGCAGTTCTTC.

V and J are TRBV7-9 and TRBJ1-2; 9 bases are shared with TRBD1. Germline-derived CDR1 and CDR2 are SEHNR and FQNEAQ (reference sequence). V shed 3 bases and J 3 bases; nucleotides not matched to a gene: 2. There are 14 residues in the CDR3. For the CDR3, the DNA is TGTGCCAGCAGCTTTGGGGACAGGGACTATGGCTACACCTTC. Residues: CASSFGDRDYGYTF. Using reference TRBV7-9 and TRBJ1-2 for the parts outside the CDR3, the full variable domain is DTGVSQNPRHKITKRGQNVTFRCDPISEHNRLYWYRQTLGQGPEFLTYFQNEAQLEKSRLLSDRFSAERPKGSFSTLEIQRTEQGDSAMYLCASSFGDRDYGYTFGSGTRLTVV.

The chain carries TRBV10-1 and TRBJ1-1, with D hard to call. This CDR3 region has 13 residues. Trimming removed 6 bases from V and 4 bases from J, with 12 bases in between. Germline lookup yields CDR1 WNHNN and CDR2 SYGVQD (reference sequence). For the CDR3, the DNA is TGCGCCAGCAGGAGGGCGCTGGGCACTGAAGCTTTCTTT. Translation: CASRRALGTEAFF.

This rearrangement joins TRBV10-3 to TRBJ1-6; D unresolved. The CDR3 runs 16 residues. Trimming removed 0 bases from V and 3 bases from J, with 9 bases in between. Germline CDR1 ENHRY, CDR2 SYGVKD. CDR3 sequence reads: CAISESTGIYNSPLHF. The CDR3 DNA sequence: TGTGCCATCAGTGAGTCGACGGGTATCTATAATTCACCCCTCCACTTT.

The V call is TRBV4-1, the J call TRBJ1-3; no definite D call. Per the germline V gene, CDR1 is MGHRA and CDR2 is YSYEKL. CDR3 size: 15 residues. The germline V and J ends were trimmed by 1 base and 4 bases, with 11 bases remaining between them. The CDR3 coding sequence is TGCGCCAGCAGCCAAGGGTCGGTTGCCGGAAACACCATATATTTT. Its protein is CASSQGSVAGNTIYF.

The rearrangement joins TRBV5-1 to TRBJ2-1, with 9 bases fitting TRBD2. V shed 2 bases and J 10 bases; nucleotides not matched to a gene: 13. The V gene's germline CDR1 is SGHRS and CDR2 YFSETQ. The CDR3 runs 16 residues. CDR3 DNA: TGCGCCAGCAGCTTTAGCGGGGGCCCGGAGTCTACAGAGCAGTTCTTC. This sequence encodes CASSFSGGPESTEQFF.

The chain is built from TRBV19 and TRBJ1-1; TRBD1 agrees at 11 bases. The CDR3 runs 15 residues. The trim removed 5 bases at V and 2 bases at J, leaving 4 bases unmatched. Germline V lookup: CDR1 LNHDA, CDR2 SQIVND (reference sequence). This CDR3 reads CASSPDRGLNTEAFF. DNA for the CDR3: TGTGCCAGTAGTCCGGACAGGGGGCTAAACACTGAAGCTTTCTTT.

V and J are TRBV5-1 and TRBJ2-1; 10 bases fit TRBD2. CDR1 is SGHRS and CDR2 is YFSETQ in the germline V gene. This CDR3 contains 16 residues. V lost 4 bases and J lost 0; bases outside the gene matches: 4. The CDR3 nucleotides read TGCGCCAGCAGCACCGGACTAGCGGCCTCCTACAATGAGCAGTTCTTC. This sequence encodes CASSTGLAASYNEQFF.

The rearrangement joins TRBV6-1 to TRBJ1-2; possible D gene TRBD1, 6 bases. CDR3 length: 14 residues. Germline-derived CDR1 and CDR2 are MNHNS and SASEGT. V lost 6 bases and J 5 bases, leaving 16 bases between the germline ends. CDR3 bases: TGTGCCAGCAGCGTCTTGGACAGCCGTTATGGCTACACCTTC. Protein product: CASSVLDSRYGYTF.

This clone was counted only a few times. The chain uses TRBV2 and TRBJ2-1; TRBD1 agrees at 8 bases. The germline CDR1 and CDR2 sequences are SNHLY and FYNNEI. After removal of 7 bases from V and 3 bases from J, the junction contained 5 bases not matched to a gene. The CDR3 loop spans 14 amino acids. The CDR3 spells CASKGGTGYNEQFF. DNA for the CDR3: TGTGCCAGCAAGGGCGGGACAGGCTACAATGAGCAGTTCTTC.

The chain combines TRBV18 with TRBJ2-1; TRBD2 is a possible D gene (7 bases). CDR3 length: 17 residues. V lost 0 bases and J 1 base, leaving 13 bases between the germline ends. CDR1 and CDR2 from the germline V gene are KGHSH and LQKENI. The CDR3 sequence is CASSPPGASGSYNEQFF. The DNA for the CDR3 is TGTGCCAGCTCACCACCGGGGGCTAGCGGTTCCTACAATGAGCAGTTCTTC. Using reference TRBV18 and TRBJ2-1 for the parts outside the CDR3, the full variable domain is NAGVMQNPRHLVRRRGQEARLRCSPMKGHSHVYWYRQLPEEGLKFMVYLQKENIIDESGMPKERFSAEFPKEGPSILRIQQVVRGDSAAYFCASSPPGASGSYNEQFFGPGTRLTVL.

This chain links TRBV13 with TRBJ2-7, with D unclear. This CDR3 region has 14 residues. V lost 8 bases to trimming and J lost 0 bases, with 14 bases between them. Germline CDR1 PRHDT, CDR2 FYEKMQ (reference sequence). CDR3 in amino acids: CASLRKHSSYEQYF. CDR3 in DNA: TGTGCCAGCCTCCGGAAGCACAGCTCCTACGAGCAGTACTTC.

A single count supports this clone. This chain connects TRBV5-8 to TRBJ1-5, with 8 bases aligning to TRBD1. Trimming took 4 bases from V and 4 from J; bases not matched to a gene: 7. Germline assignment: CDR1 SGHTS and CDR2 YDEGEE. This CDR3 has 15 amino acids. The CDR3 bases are TGTGCCAGCAGCCCCGGACAGGGCTGGAATCAGCCCCAGCATTTT. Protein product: CASSPGQGWNQPQHF.

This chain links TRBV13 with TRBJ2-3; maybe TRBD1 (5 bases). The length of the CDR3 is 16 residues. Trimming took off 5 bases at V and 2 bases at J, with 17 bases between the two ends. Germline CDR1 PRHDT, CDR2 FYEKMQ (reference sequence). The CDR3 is CASSGQGSLTTDTQYF. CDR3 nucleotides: TGTGCCAGCAGCGGCCAGGGCAGTCTGACCACAGATACGCAGTATTTT.